This TCR beta chain stems from a study of CD8+CD57+ T cells in acquired aplastic anemia. The wider study: Roughly 3 ug was the average amount of DNA from sorted CD4+ and CD8+ cells.

Deletions cut 4 bases from V and 10 bases from J, with 15 bases between. The CDR3 has 12 amino acids. Per the germline V gene, CDR1 is SQVTM and CDR2 is ANQGSEA. Genomic DNA templated the TCR beta VDJ and CDR3 profiling. TCRdb passed the reads through MiXCR, listing each CDR3 protein once. The table has about 110,000 distinct CDR3 sequences, about half seen once; the top ten hold around 32%. The sequenced sample consisted of sorted CD4+, CD8+, or CD8+CD57+ T cells (not recorded which) from PBMCs. The receptor was derived from a human donor in good health, serving as a control. V gene TRBV29-1 combines with J gene TRBJ2-3; weak D call: TRBD1 (5 bases). The CDR3 is CSVVAGRSAQYF. The CDR3 DNA reads as TGCAGCGTTGTGGCAGGGCGGAGTGCGCAGTATTTT.